The rows below give T cell receptor beta chains drawn from one sample of a study of neurological immune-mediated disorders. TCRdb re-called the 5' RACE reads through MiXCR, storing one row per CDR3 protein. Of 55,000 or so distinct CDR3 sequences in the sample, around 3.8% were seen once. The specimen sequenced was CD4+ T cells from blood. These receptors were collected from a woman aged 35 to 49 with multiple sclerosis. Both conserved end residues are part of each CDR3.

TRBV6-4,CAISHAGGNTEAFF
TRBV11-2,CASSFVARNSPLHF
TRBV20-1,CSARPAGEGTNTEAFF
TRBV3-1,CASSQEASGGTRSYEQYF
TRBV7-2,CASSLGVLLAGGTYNEQFF
TRBV5-1,CASSLGGTRGALTYEQYF
TRBV5-1,CASSLGPANTDTQYF
TRBV20-1,CSAREQLNTEAFF
TRBV5-1,CASSLDRRNTEAFF
TRBV29-1,CSARTQGSITNYGYTF
TRBV10-3,CAISEMEEGELFF
TRBV5-1,CASRLQGASTDTQYF
TRBV19,CASSPPPQGNTEAFF
TRBV20-1,CSAREYRGFGNQPQHF
TRBV5-1,CASSFDRDYGEQYF
TRBV19,CASSSAGVISGELFF
TRBV5-6,CASSLRNGVGLPQHF
TRBV29-1,CSVEDPIHGNTIYF
TRBV7-2,CASSLVVGEKLFF
TRBV9,CASSLGQPLGYTF
TRBV6-6,CASSYSWGGEQYF
TRBV20-1,CSAGGEKLFF
TRBV6-5,CASSSRTEAFF
TRBV10-3,CAIGSAGKSNTEAFF
TRBV10-3,CAISRGQGAVNEKLFF
TRBV5-1,CASSLVLGGDGETQYF
TRBV9,CASSVVAGGPGTDTQYF
TRBV20-1,CSALSSQGGTLHF
TRBV5-1,CASSLMTVINSPLHF
TRBV9,CASSPQPATNEKLFF
TRBV20-1,CSARDGGILNTEAFF
TRBV29-1,CSVGGAGLTEAFF
TRBV14,CASSQFPYFVKQYF
TRBV6-2/TRBV6-3,CASNAGGANVLTF
TRBV20-1,CSAQPGQYFSYNSPLHF
TRBV6-2/TRBV6-3,CASRQSGRDVGYTF
TRBV11-2,CASSLVTGSAYEQYF
TRBV24-1,CATSEAGPQNTEAFF
TRBV5-1,CASSLDRGNQPQHF
TRBV27,CASSLLPGSPLHF
TRBV7-3,CASSLSPDTQYF
TRBV7-9,CASSLMGGETQYF
TRBV12-3/TRBV12-4,CASSRDGGANVLTF
TRBV18,CASSPRGGQSSYNEQFF
TRBV5-1,CASSLQGVGGDTEAFF
TRBV15,CATSRGGVDTQYF
TRBV29-1,CSVVGTRRQTEAFF
TRBV15,CATSRDGVAGANVLTF